Below, 7 T cell receptor beta chains from the same sample are listed, as sequenced in a study of human T cells and chemical hapten exposure. TCRdb passed the RACE reads through MiXCR, listing each CDR3 protein once. The table lists 35,000 to 50,000 distinct CDR3 sequences, approximately 9.7% of them singletons. Time point given: patch test 2, 6 weeks after DPC sensitization. Treatment indicated: therapeutic diphenylcyclopropenone sensitization with weekly scalp DPC. Researchers extracted total RNA from unfractionated whole blood. The sample consisted of whole blood, taken in connection with sensitization to the hapten diphenylcyclopropenone (DPC). Receptors originate from a woman in her 30s with alopecia areata. Some clones in this sample may be carry-over from other donors' samples.

This clonotype has more than one count but fewer than ten. The chain has TRBV15 and TRBJ1-6, with 7 bases fitting TRBD1. Looked up from germline, CDR1 is LNHNV and CDR2 is YYDKDF (reference sequence). V lost 5 bases, J lost 6 bases, and 4 bases stayed unmatched. The length of the CDR3 is 14 residues. The CDR3 DNA is TGTGCCACCAGCTTAAACAGGGGTAATTCACCCCTCCACTTT. Its protein is CATSLNRGNSPLHF.

This clonotype was observed many times. The chain joins TRBV5-1 to TRBJ2-2, with a tentative D call TRBD2 (6 bases). Germline V CDR1 and CDR2: SGHRS, YFSETQ. The CDR3 is 14 amino acids. The ends were cut back, 4 bases at V and 9 bases at J, with 16 bases in the middle. The CDR3 sequence is CASSGGLLPRELFF. CDR3 sequence (DNA): TGCGCCAGCAGCGGGGGACTGCTGCCCCGGGAGCTGTTTTTT.

This clonotype came up many times. V gene TRBV25-1 combines with J gene TRBJ1-1, with 8 bases identical to TRBD1. Germline CDR1 and CDR2: MGHDK and SYGVNS. This CDR3 comprises 15 residues. With 4 bases clipped from V and 1 base from J, the junction kept 5 bases outside the gene matches. The CDR3 bases are TGTGCCAGCAGTGTTAACAGGGGGACGAACACTGAAGCTTTCTTT. Translating it yields CASSVNRGTNTEAFF.

This clonotype was detected many times. V gene TRBV4-1 combines with J gene TRBJ2-3; 14 bases map to TRBD2. The CDR3 spans 16 residues. With 2 bases clipped from V and 5 bases from J, the junction kept 3 bases outside the gene matches. The V gene's germline CDR1 is MGHRA and CDR2 YSYEKL. The CDR3 coding sequence is TGCGCCAGCAGCCAATCAGGGACTAGCGGGGGAGATACGCAGTATTTT. It codes for CASSQSGTSGGDTQYF.

V is TRBV24-1 and J is TRBJ2-2; D not certain. V lost 3 bases and J lost 6, with 13 bases in between. Germline V gives CDR1 KGHDR, CDR2 SFDVKD. This CDR3 has 15 amino acids. The CDR3 protein is CATSDPGRPPGELFF. For the CDR3, the DNA is TGTGCCACCAGTGATCCCGGACGGCCCCCCGGGGAGCTGTTTTTT.

This clonotype has a handful of counts. The rearrangement joins TRBV19 to TRBJ1-5, with 9 nucleotides matching TRBD1. There are 20 residues in the CDR3. Germline CDR1 and CDR2: LNHDA and SQIVND (reference sequence). V trimming: 1 base; J trimming: 2 bases; junction bases outside the gene matches: 15. The CDR3 DNA follows: TGTGCCAGTAGTATAGGAAGGGACAGGGAAACGGGGTCCGGCAATCAGCCCCAGCATTTT. It encodes CASSIGRDRETGSGNQPQHF.

Only a few counts were recorded for this clonotype. This sequence joins TRBV5-6 and TRBJ2-2; 9 bases agree with TRBD1. The CDR3 extends over 14 amino acids. V was clipped by 3 bases and J by 5 bases; unmatched bases: 2. The germline V gene encodes CDR1 SGHDT and CDR2 YYEEEE. In nucleotides, the CDR3 is TGTGCCAGCAGCTGGGGGACAGGGACCGGGGAGCTGTTTTTT. This codes for CASSWGTGTGELFF.